The sample holds a few counts of the clone carrying this T cell receptor (beta chain). The entry originates in a study of T cells after yellow fever vaccination. MiXCR, run by TCRdb on the 5' RACE reads, gives a single entry per CDR3 protein. The sample contains approximately 150,000 distinct CDR3 sequences, approximately 9.7% of which appear only once. Per the germline V gene, CDR1 is SEHNR and CDR2 is FQNEAQ (reference sequence). The J segment lost 2 bases and the V segment lost 5 bases, leaving 9 bases of the junction unmatched. This CDR3 has 15 amino acids. The J gene is TRBJ2-7, the V gene TRBV7-9, with TRBD1 matching over 7 bases. The clonotype originates from a man aged 18 to 30 who received the YFV17D yellow fever vaccine. The specimen was CD8+ T cells sorted from PBMCs, collected 45 days after the yellow fever booster vaccination. This chain's CDR3 is CASSPPDRETYEQYF. In nucleotides, the CDR3 is TGTGCCAGCAGCCCACCCGACAGGGAGACCTACGAGCAGTACTTC. Complete variable domain (other parts from reference TRBV7-9 and TRBJ2-7): DTGVSQNPRHKITKRGQNVTFRCDPISEHNRLYWYRQTLGQGPEFLTYFQNEAQLEKSRLLSDRFSAERPKGSFSTLEIQRTEQGDSAMYLCASSPPDRETYEQYFGPGTRLTVT.